The clone carrying this TCR beta chain was recorded many times. Its specificity is unknown. The TCR library protocol attached unique molecular identifiers to the individual cDNA molecules. Using its own MiXCR run on the 5' RACE reads, TCRdb lists one record per CDR3 protein. The sample carries roughly 26,000 distinct CDR3 sequences, just over 4% recorded once. The data belong to a study of early T cells in non-severe SARS-CoV-2 infection. Study at large: Chains from this unsorted whole-blood bulk RNA could not be paired. General study results and limits: Matching against VDJdb likely underestimated virus-specific expansions, favoring anti-spike CD8.

Deletions cut 7 bases from V and 3 bases from J, with 7 bases between. CDR1 is SEHNR, CDR2 FQNEAQ, per germline (reference sequence). This CDR3 contains 11 residues. The sample comprised whole blood. The chain employs TRBV7-9 and TRBJ2-7, with a tentative D call TRBD1 (5 bases). This sequence was found in an adult who was a healthcare worker with PCR-confirmed SARS-CoV-2 infection or an uninfected control (not recorded which). In DNA, the CDR3 is TGTGCCAGCACAGGGAACTACGAGCAGTACTTC. It codes for CASTGNYEQYF.